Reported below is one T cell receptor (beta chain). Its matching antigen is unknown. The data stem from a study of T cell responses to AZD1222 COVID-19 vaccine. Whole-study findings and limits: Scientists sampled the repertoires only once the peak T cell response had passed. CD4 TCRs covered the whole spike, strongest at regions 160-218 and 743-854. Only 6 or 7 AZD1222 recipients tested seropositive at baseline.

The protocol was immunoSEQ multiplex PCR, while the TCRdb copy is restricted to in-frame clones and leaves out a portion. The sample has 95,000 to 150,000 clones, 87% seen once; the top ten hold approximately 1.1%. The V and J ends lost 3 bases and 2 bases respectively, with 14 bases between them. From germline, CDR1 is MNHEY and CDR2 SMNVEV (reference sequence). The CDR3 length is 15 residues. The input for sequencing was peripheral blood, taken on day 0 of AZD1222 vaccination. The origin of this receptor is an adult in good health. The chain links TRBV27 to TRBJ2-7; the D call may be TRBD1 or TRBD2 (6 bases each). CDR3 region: CASSFYHGGTYEQYF. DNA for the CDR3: TGTGCCAGCAGTTTCTACCACGGGGGCACCTACGAGCAGTACTTC.